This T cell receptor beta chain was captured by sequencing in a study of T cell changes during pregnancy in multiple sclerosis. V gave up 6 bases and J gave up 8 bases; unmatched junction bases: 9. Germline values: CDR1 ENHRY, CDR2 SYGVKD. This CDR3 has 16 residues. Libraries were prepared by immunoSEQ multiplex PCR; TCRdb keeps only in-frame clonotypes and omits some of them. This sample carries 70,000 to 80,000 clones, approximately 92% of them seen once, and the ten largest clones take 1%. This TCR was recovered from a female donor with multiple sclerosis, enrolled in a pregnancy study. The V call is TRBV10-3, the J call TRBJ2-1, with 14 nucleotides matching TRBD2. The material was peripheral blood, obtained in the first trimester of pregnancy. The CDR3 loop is CAISPTGTSGSYEQFF. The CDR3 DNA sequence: TGTGCCATCAGCCCCACTGGGACTAGCGGGAGTTATGAGCAGTTCTTC.